This entry describes one TCR beta chain. This entry comes from a study of T cell changes during pregnancy in multiple sclerosis. Some clones are missing from TCRdb's copy, which holds only in-frame ones; the method was immunoSEQ multiplex PCR. The sample has about 53,000 clones, 80% to 95% seen once. The sequence was collected from a female donor with multiple sclerosis, enrolled in a pregnancy study. The sample consisted of CD4+ T cells from peripheral blood mononuclear cells, taken in the third trimester of pregnancy.

CDR3: CASTGDRITDTQYF. The CDR3 region has the DNA TGTGCCAGCACTGGGGACAGAATCACAGATACGCAGTATTTT. The chain joins TRBV2 to TRBJ2-3; 7 nucleotides match TRBD1. The CDR3 length is 14 residues. The germline V gene has CDR1 SNHLY and CDR2 FYNNEI. V lost 7 bases, J lost 2 bases, and 6 bases stayed unmatched.